The T cell receptor beta chain under discussion was sequenced for a study of blood T cell repertoires in COVID-19. Across about two dozen US areas, participants ranged in age from about 18 to 100 years. Participant-given clinical history determined each cohort assignment. The CDR3 is 14 amino acids. CDR1 SGHDT and CDR2 YYEEEE come from the germline V gene. The ends were cut back, 8 bases at V and 1 base at J, with 15 bases in the middle. Measured with immunoSEQ multiplex PCR; TCRdb has only the in-frame clones, and not every one. The sample has a few hundred thousand clones, approximately 86% seen once. This clone showed up just a few times.

The chain is built from TRBV5-6 and TRBJ1-1, with D unresolved. The material sequenced was PBMCs or T cells enriched from blood (not recorded which). This clonotype originated in a middle-aged woman with acute COVID-19. CDR3: CASLPRRGNTEAFF. The CDR3 nucleotides are TGTGCCAGTTTGCCCCGCCGAGGGAACACTGAAGCTTTCTTT. Combining the CDR3 with reference TRBV5-6 and TRBJ1-1 gives the whole variable domain DAGVTQSPTHLIKTRGQQVTLRCSPKSGHDTVSWYQQALGQGPQFIFQYYEEEERQRGNFPDRFSGHQFPNYSSELNVNALLLGDSALYLCASLPRRGNTEAFFGQGTRLTVV.